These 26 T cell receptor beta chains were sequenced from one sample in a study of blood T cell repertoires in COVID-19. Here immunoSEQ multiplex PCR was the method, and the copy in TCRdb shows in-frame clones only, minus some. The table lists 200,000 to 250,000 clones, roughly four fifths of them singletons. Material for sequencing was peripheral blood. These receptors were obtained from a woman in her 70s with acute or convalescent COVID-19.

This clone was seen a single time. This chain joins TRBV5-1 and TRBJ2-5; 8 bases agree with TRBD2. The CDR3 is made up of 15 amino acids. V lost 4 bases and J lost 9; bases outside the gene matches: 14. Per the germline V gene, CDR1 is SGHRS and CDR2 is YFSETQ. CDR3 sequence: CASSPTQGLAEAQYF. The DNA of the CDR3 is TGCGCCAGCAGCCCTACCCAAGGACTAGCTGAAGCCCAGTACTTC. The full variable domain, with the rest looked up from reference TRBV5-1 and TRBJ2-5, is KAGVTQTPRYLIKTRGQQVTLSCSPISGHRSVSWYQQTPGQGLQFLFEYFSETQRNKGNFPGRFSGRQFSNSRSEMNVSTLELGDSALYLCASSPTQGLAEAQYFGPGTRLLVL.

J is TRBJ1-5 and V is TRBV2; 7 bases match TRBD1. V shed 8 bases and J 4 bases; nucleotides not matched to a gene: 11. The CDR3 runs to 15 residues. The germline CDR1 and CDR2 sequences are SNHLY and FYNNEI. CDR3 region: CASYPGQASNQPQHF. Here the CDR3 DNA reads TGTGCCAGCTACCCTGGACAGGCGTCAAATCAGCCCCAGCATTTT.

Written as DNA, the CDR3 is TGTGCCAGGGAGCGGGGGGAGACCTACAATGAGCAGTTCTTC. It yields the protein CARERGETYNEQFF. The rearrangement uses TRBV2 and TRBJ2-1, with 9 nucleotides matching TRBD2. V was clipped by 9 bases and J by 2 bases; unmatched bases: 5. Per the germline V gene, CDR1 is SNHLY and CDR2 is FYNNEI. This CDR3 contains 14 residues. The full variable domain, completed using reference TRBV2 and TRBJ2-1, is EPEVTQTPSHQVTQMGQEVILRCVPISNHLYFYWYRQILGQKVEFLVSFYNNEISEKSEIFDDQFSVERPDGSNFTLKIRSTKLEDSAMYFCARERGETYNEQFFGPGTRLTVL.

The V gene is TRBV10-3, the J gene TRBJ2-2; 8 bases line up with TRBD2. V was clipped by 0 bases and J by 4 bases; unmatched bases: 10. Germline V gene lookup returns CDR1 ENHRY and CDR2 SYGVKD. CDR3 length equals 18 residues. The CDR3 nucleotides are TGTGCCATCAGTGAGTCGATTGGCGGGGGGCGAGGCACCGGGGAGCTGTTTTTT. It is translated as CAISESIGGGRGTGELFF.

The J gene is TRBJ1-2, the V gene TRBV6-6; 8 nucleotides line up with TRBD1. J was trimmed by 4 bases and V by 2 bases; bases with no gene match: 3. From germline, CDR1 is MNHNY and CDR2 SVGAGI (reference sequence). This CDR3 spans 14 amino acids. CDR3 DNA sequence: TGTGCCAGCAGTTACCTCAGGGGGCCCTATGGCTACACCTTC. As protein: CASSYLRGPYGYTF.

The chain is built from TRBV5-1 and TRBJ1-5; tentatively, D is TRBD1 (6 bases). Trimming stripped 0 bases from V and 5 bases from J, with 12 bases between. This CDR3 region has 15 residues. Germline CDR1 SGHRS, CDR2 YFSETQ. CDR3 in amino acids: CASSLGLAGDQPQHF. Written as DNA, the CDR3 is TGCGCCAGCAGCTTGGGGTTGGCAGGGGATCAGCCCCAGCATTTT.

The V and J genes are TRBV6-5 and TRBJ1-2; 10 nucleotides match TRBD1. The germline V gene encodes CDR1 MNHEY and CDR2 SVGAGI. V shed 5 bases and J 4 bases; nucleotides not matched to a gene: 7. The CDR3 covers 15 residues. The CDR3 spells CASSPSGQGFYGYTF. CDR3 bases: TGTGCCAGCAGTCCCTCGGGACAGGGGTTCTATGGCTACACCTTC.

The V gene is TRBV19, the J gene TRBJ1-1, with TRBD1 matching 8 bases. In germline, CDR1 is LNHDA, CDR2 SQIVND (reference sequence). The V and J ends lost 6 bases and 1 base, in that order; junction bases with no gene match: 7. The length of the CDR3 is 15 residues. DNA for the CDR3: TGTGCCAGTAGAAAACGACAGGGGTCGAACACTGAAGCTTTCTTT. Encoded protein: CASRKRQGSNTEAFF.

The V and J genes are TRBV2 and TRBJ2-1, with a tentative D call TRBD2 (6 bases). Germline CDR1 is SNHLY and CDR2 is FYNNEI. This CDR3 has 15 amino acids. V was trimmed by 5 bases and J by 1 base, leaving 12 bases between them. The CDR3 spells CASSLDGLSYNEQFF. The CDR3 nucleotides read TGTGCCAGCAGTCTCGACGGACTATCCTACAATGAGCAGTTCTTC.

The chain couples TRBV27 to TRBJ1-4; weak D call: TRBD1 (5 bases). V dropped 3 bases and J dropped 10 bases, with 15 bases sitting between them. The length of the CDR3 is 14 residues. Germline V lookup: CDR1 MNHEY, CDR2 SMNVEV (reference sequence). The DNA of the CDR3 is TGTGCCAGCAGTTTCCGACAGAGAAATACAAAACTGTTTTTT. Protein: CASSFRQRNTKLFF. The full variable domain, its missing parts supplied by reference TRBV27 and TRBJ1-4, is EAQVTQNPRYLITVTGKKLTVTCSQNMNHEYMSWYRQDPGLGLRQIYYSMNVEVTDKGDVPEGYKVSRKEKRNFPLILESPSPNQTSLYFCASSFRQRNTKLFFGSGTQLSVL.

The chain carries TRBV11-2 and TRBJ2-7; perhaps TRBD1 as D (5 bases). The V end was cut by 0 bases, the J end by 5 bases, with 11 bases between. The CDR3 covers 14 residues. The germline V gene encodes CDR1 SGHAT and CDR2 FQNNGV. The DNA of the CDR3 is TGTGCCAGCAGCTTAGATCAGGGCGGCCACGAGCAGTACTTC. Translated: CASSLDQGGHEQYF.

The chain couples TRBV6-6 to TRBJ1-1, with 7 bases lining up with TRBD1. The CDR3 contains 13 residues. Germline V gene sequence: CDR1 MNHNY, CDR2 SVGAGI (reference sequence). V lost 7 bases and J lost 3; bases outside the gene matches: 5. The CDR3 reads CASTITGDTEAFF. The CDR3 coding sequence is TGTGCCAGCACGATAACAGGGGACACTGAAGCTTTCTTT.

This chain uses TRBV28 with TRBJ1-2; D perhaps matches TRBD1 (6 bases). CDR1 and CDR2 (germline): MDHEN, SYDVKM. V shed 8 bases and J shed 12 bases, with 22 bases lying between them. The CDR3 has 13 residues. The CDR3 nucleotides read TGTGCCAGCGGTACCTACGCGACAGGACAAAACACCTTC. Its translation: CASGTYATGQNTF.

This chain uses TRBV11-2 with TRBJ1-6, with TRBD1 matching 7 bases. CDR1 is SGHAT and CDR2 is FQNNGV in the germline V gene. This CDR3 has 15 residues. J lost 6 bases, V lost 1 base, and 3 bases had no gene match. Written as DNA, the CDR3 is TGTGCCAGCAGCTTAGGACAGGGAGGTAATTCACCCCTCCACTTT. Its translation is CASSLGQGGNSPLHF.

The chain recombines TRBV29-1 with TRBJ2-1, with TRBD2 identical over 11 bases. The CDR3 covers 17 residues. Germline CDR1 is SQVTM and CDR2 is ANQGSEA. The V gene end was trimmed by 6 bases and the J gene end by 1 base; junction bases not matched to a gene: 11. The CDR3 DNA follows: TGCAGCGTGACCCTATTTCTAGCGGGGGGTTCCTACAATGAGCAGTTCTTC. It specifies CSVTLFLAGGSYNEQFF.

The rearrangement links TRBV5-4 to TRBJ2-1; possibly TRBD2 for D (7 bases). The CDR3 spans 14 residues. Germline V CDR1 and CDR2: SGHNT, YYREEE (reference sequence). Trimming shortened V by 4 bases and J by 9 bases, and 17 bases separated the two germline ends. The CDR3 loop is CASSPGGLQVEQFF. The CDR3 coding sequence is TGTGCCAGCAGCCCCGGGGGGCTGCAAGTTGAGCAGTTCTTC.

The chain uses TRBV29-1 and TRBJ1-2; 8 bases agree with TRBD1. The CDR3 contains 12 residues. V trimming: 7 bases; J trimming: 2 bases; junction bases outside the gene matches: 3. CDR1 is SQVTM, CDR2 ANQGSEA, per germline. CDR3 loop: CSDRTGNYGYTF. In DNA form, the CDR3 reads TGCAGCGACCGGACAGGGAACTATGGCTACACCTTC.

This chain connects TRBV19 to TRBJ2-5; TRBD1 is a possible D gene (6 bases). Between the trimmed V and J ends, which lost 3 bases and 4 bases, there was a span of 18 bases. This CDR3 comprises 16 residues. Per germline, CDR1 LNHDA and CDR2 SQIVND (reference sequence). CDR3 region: CASSITGQPWGETQYF. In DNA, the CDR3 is TGTGCCAGTAGTATCACTGGACAGCCTTGGGGAGAGACCCAGTACTTC.

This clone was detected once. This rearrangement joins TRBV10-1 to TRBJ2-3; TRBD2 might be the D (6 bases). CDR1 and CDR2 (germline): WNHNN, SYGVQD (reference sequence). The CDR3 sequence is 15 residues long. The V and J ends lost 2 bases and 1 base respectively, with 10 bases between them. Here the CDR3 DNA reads TGCGCCAGCAGTGAGAGGAGGGGAGGCACAGATACGCAGTATTTT. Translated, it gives CASSERRGGTDTQYF.

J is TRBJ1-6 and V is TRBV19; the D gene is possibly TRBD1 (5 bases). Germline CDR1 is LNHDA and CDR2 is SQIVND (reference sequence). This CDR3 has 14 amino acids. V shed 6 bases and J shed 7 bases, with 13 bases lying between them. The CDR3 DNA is TGTGCCAGTAGCCCGGGACTGATAAATTCACCCCTCCACTTT. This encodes CASSPGLINSPLHF.

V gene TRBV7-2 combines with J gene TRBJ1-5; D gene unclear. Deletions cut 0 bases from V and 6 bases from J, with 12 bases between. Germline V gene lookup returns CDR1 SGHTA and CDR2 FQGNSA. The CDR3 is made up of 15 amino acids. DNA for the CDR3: TGTGCCAGCAGCTTAGCCCTCGGGGTTGGTCAGCCCCAGCATTTT. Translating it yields CASSLALGVGQPQHF.

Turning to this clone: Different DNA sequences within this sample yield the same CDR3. CDR3 region: CASSLGGNYGYTF. The CDR3 nucleotides read TGTGCCAGCAGCTTGGGAGGGAACTATGGCTACACCTTC. The V call is TRBV5-5, the J call TRBJ1-2; D call uncertain. CDR3 size: 13 residues. Germline CDR1 and CDR2: SGHKS and YYEKEE (reference sequence). V lost 0 bases and J lost 2, with 5 bases in between.

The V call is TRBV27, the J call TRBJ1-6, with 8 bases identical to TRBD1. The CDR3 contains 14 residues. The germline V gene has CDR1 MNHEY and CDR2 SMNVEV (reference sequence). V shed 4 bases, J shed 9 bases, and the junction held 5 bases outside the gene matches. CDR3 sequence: CASSSGQGSSPLHF. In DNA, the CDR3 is TGTGCCAGCAGTTCTGGACAGGGAAGTTCACCCCTCCACTTT.

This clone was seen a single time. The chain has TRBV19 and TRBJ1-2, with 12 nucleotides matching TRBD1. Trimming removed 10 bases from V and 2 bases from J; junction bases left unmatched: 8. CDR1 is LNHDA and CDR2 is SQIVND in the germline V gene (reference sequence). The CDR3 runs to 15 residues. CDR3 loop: CATQAGTGGNYGYTF. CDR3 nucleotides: TGTGCCACTCAGGCCGGGACAGGGGGCAACTATGGCTACACCTTC.

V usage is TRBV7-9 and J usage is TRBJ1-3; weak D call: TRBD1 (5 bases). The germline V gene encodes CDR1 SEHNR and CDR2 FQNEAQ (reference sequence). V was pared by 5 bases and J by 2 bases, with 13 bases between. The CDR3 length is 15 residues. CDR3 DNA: TGTGCCAGCAGCCCATCGGGGGGGACTGGAAACACCATATATTTT. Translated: CASSPSGGTGNTIYF.

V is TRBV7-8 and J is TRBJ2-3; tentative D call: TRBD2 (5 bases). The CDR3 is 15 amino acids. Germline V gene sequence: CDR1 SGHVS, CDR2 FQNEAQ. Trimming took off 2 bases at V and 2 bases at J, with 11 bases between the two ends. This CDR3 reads CASSLSAGPTDTQYF. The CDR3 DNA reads TGTGCCAGCAGCTTATCGGCGGGTCCCACAGATACGCAGTATTTT.